This T cell receptor (beta chain) is from a study of T-cell reconstitution after alpha-beta-depleted transplantation in children. This clonotype has just a few counts. Its target is unknown. Unique molecular identifiers were incorporated when the TCRbeta library was constructed. TCRdb fed the PCR reads into MiXCR, producing one record per CDR3 protein. The sample consists of 700,000 to 850,000 distinct CDR3 sequences, 16% of them appearing once. Study results and caveats: Among T cells one year after transplant, newly produced cells accounted for most counts and diversity. The study reportedly traced alpha-beta T cells about two months after transplant to several hundred expanded graft clones.

V was trimmed by 3 bases and J by 5 bases, leaving 8 bases between them. The CDR3 sequence is 12 residues long. Germline V gene sequence: CDR1 DFQATT, CDR2 SNEGSKA (reference sequence). The specimen was PBMCs, mostly from graft donor cells, collected 360 days after TCRalphabeta/CD19-depleted stem cell transplant. The V gene is TRBV20-1, the J gene TRBJ2-1; maybe TRBD2 (5 bases). The clonotype originates from a male patient under 18 who had a stem cell transplant for acute lymphoblastic leukemia, so the T cells may come from the graft donor. CDR3 sequence: CSASPGNNEQFF. In DNA form, the CDR3 reads TGCAGTGCTAGTCCGGGGAACAATGAGCAGTTCTTC.